This T cell receptor (beta chain) was documented in a study of control samples from healthy donors and cancer patients. Some clones are missing from TCRdb's copy, which holds only in-frame ones; the method was immunoSEQ multiplex PCR. The top ten hold approximately 1.4% of the sample, which has 150,000 to 200,000 clones, around 94% seen once. This CDR3 contains 16 residues. CDR1 is SGHVS, CDR2 FQNEAQ, per germline. V lost 1 base, J lost 1 base, and 10 bases lay in between. The material sequenced was blood. The source of this sequence is a man aged 30-40 years in good health. The chain employs TRBV7-8 and TRBJ2-2, with D possibly being TRBD2 (6 bases). The CDR3 reads CASSLVGSGNTGELFF. In DNA, the CDR3 is TGTGCCAGCAGCTTAGTTGGTAGCGGGAACACCGGGGAGCTGTTTTTT. The variable domain in full, completed from reference TRBV7-8 and TRBJ2-2, reads GAGVSQSPRYKVAKRGQDVALRCDPISGHVSLFWYQQALGQGPEFLTYFQNEAQLDKSGLPSDRFFAERPEGSVSTLKIQRTQQEDSAVYLCASSLVGSGNTGELFFGEGSRLTVL.